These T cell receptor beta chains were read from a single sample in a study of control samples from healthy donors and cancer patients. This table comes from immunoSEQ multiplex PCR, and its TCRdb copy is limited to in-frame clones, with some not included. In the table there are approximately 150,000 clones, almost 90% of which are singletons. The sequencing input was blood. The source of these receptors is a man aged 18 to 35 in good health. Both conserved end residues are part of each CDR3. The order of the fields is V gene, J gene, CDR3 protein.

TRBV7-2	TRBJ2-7	CASSLAPFPGGGPTGDEQYF
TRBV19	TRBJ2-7	CASKAGTPQSYEQYF
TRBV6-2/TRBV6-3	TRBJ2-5	CASSRGQHKFGQYF
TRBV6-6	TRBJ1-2	CASSSGGVGYTF
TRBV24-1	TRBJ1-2	CATSPRAGAYYGYTF
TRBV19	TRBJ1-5	CASSIYRAGQPQHF
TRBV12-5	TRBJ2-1	CASGLGDNYNEQFF
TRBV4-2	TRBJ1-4	CASSQDLTREANEKLFF
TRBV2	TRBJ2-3	CASRDDQLSHTQYF
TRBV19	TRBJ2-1	CASSMGLAGGHEQFF
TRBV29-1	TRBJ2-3	CSVGDIGRTDTQYF
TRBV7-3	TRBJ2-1	CASSLNRQGVDEQFF
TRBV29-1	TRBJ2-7	CSARRGINYEQYF
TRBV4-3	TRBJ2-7	CASSQAGGTGYEQYF
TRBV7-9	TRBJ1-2	CASSNRSWDSHGYTF
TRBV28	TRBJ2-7	CASSPRTGGPHEQYF
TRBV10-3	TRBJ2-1	CAIRDSREYNEQFF
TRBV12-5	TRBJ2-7	CASGLDRGSSYEQYF
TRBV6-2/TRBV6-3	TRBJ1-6	CASSYGGSSYNSPLHF
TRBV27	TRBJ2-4	CASSSALAKNIQYF
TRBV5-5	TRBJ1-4	CASSLRALNEKLFF
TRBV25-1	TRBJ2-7	CASSDRGQSYEQYF
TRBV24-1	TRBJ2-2	CATSDSSGGPTGELFF
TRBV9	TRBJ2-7	CASSVAAGKSSYEQYF
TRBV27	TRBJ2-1	CASSLSGDEAYNEQFF
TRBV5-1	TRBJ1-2	CASSPGTAAKVGGGYTF
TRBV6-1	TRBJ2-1	CASSEVGQDYNEQFF
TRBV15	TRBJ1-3	CATSRAGDRGNTIYF
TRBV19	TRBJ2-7	CASSSIPGAEQYF
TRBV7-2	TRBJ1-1	CASSLNQITTTEAFF
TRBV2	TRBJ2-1	CASSEASSGDSKDNEQFF
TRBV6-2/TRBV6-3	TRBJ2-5	CASSSNSGTSVVETQYF
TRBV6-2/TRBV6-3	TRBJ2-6	CASSRLTGQGPIYSGANVLTF
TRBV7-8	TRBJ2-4	CASTFEGEGIQYF
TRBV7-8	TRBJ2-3	CASSPFISAPGTDTQYF
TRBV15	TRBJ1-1	CATSVQVNTEAFF
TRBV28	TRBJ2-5	CASSVGTSSSKTQYF
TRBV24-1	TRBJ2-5	CATSPVGSGETQYF
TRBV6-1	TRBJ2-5	CASSVERGETQYF
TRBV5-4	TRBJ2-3	CASGDRGRTDTQYF